This TCR beta chain appears in the sequencing data of a study of cytomegalovirus exposure and HLA in healthy donors. 13 Jbeta primers and 60 Vbeta primers were used for the PCR. Profiled with immunoSEQ multiplex PCR; TCRdb holds only in-frame clones, not every one. This table holds under 200,000 clones, 82% found once. Germline V gene data show CDR1 as SEHNR and CDR2 as FQNEAQ (reference sequence). V gave up 2 bases and J gave up 1 base; unmatched junction bases: 8. The CDR3 contains 17 residues. Remarks on this clone: Its antigen is as yet unknown.

Study-wide findings and caveats: Later analysis showed most CMV-associated TCR beta chains appearing HLA-restricted. Cytomegalovirus association was listed for 150 or so TCR beta chains.

The chain has TRBV7-9 and TRBJ2-7; 10 nucleotides line up with TRBD1. The sample consisted of PBMCs. The source of this sequence is a girl aged 10 to 17 in good health and CMV-seropositive. The CDR3 loop is CASSLRFRDRGSYEQYF. The DNA for the CDR3 is TGTGCCAGCAGCTTAAGGTTCCGGGACAGGGGATCCTACGAGCAGTACTTC. The variable domain in full, with the rest retrieved from reference TRBV7-9 and TRBJ2-7, is DTGVSQNPRHKITKRGQNVTFRCDPISEHNRLYWYRQTLGQGPEFLTYFQNEAQLEKSRLLSDRFSAERPKGSFSTLEIQRTEQGDSAMYLCASSLRFRDRGSYEQYFGPGTRLTVT.